This is a list of T cell receptor beta chains from one sample in a study of cytomegalovirus exposure and HLA in healthy donors. Repertoires were generated with immunoSEQ multiplex PCR, while TCRdb's copy carries only in-frame clones and drops some. Of around 150,000 clones in the sample, approximately 96% were seen once. The sample comprised PBMCs. Every receptor here comes from a young woman in good health and CMV-seronegative. The CDR3 runs from the conserved cysteine through the conserved F or W. D genes are given only for firm matches. Only some rows state a clone size, as once, few, many or a class for expanded clones.

NA	TRBJ2-2	TRBV9	NA	TGTGCCAGCAGCGTAGAGGACAATGCGGAGCTGTTTTTT	CASSVEDNAELFF
NA	TRBJ2-1	TRBV7-9	NA	TGTGCCAGCAGCTTGAGTGGGCTAGCTCGGAGCTCCTACAATGAGCAGTTCTTC	CASSLSGLARSSYNEQFF
TRBD2	TRBJ2-3	TRBV6-5	NA	TGTGCCAGCAGTTTACTAGCGGGGGGCGCAGATACGCAGTATTTT	CASSLLAGGADTQYF
TRBD1	TRBJ2-5	TRBV27	NA	TGTGCCAGCAGTTTTTTGTTGGGACAGGGGCCCGAGACCCAGTACTTC	CASSFLLGQGPETQYF
TRBD1	TRBJ2-7	TRBV4-1	NA	TGCGCCAGCAGCTATACACCGGACAGGGCTTACGAGCAGTACTTC	CASSYTPDRAYEQYF
NA	TRBJ1-3	TRBV6-1	NA	TGTGCCAGCAAAGAGGGCAGCTCTGGAAACACCATATATTTT	CASKEGSSGNTIYF
NA	TRBJ1-2	TRBV5-4	NA	TGTGCCAGCAGCTCCGGACAGAACTATGGCTACACCTTC	CASSSGQNYGYTF
TRBD1	TRBJ1-1	TRBV7-3	NA	TGTGCCAGCAGCTTAGGGGGACAGGGGGGGACTGAAGCTTTCTTT	CASSLGGQGGTEAFF
TRBD2	TRBJ2-1	TRBV5-6	NA	TGTGCCAGCAGCTTGACTAGCGGGGGGTTACTATACAATGAGCAGTTCTTC	CASSLTSGGLLYNEQFF
NA	TRBJ1-6	TRBV15	NA	TGTGCCACCAGCACACAGGTCGTTGGGGGGGCCCTCCACTTT	CATSTQVVGGALHF
NA	TRBJ2-7	TRBV7-9	NA	TGTGCCAGCAGACCCCCACAGGGTGAGGGGACCTACGAGCAGTACTTC	CASRPPQGEGTYEQYF
TRBD1	TRBJ2-1	TRBV7-8	NA	TGTGCCAGCAGCTCCCGGGACAGGGGCCGCTCCTACAATGAGCAGTTCTTC	CASSSRDRGRSYNEQFF
NA	TRBJ2-3	TRBV9	once	TGTGCCAGCAGCGTATCGACAGCATCTAGCACAGATACGCAGTATTTT	CASSVSTASSTDTQYF
TRBD2	TRBJ2-3	TRBV9	NA	TGTGCCAGCAGCACCAATCCGAGGACTAGCGGGGGGCCCACAGATACGCAGTATTTT	CASSTNPRTSGGPTDTQYF
NA	TRBJ1-1	TRBV7-6	once	TGTGCCAGCAGCTTACCCGCCAGGGGTCTTAACACTGAAGCTTTCTTT	CASSLPARGLNTEAFF
TRBD1	TRBJ1-1	TRBV4-3	NA	TGCGCCAGCAGCCAAGCCGGGACAGGGAACACTGAAGCTTTCTTT	CASSQAGTGNTEAFF
NA	TRBJ2-2	TRBV5-6	once	TGTGCCAGCAGAGGAGGGGGCATCGCCGGGGAGCTGTTTTTT	CASRGGGIAGELFF
NA	TRBJ1-1	TRBV5-1	NA	TGCGCCAGCAGCTTGGGTCAGGGCGGGAACACTGAAGCTTTCTTT	CASSLGQGGNTEAFF
TRBD2	TRBJ2-3	TRBV4-3	NA	TGCGCCAGCAGCCAAGGATCTAGCGGGGGGGCGTCTCCAGATACGCAGTATTTT	CASSQGSSGGASPDTQYF
NA	TRBJ1-2	TRBV6-1	NA	TGTGCCAGCAGTGAATCGGGGTTAGGCTACACCTTC	CASSESGLGYTF